The clone carrying this TCR beta chain came up a few times. Its antigen is unidentified. Generated by immunoSEQ multiplex PCR, the TCRdb table keeps only in-frame clones and is missing some. The sample holds around 19,000 clones, 55% seen once. Per germline, CDR1 LGHNA and CDR2 YNFKEQ. There are 15 residues in the CDR3. The V and J ends lost 0 bases and 4 bases respectively, with 11 bases between them. This sample was taken from a study of radiation and T cells in renal cell carcinoma. Study findings and constraints: Without pretreatment biopsies, baseline tumor clonotype presence was undetermined. Compared with controls, irradiated tumors showed greater TCR clonality. Compared with controls, irradiated tumors had more, larger dominant CDR3 motifs.

The treatment: 15 Gy SBRT to primary tumor, nephrectomy 4 weeks later. Nephrectomy followed 15 Gy stereotactic body radiation by 4 weeks. The gene calls are TRBV4-2 and TRBJ2-3, with D possibly being TRBD1 or TRBD2 (6 bases each). This sample comprised tumor tissue, obtained from a patient whose treatment included radiotherapy and nephrectomy. The clonotype originates from a middle-aged man with renal cell carcinoma. In nucleotides, the CDR3 is TGTGCCAGCAGCCAAGAAAAGGGGGGTGCAGATACGCAGTATTTT. Encoded protein: CASSQEKGGADTQYF.